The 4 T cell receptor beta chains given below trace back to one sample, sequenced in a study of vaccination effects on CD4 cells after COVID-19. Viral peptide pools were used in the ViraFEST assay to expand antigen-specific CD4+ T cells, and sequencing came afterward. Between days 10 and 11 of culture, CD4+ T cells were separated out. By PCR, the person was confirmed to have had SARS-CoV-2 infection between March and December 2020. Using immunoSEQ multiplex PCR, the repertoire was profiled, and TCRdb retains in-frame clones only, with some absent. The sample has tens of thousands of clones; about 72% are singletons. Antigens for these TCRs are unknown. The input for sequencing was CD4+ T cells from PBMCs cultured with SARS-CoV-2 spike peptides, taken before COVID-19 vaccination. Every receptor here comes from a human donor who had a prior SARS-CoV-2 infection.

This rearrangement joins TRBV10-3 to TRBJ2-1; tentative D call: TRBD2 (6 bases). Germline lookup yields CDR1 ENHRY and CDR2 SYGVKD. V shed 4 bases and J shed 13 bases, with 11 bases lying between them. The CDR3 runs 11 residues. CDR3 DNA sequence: TGTGCCATCAGTGGGGGGACTCATCAGTTCTTC. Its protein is CAISGGTHQFF.

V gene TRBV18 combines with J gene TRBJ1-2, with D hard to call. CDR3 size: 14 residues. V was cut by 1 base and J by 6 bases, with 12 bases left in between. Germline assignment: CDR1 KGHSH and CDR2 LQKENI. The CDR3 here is CASSPLGGLDGYTF. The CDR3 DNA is TGTGCCAGCTCACCACTCGGAGGTCTGGATGGCTACACCTTC. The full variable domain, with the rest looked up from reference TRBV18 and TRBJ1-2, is NAGVMQNPRHLVRRRGQEARLRCSPMKGHSHVYWYRQLPEEGLKFMVYLQKENIIDESGMPKERFSAEFPKEGPSILRIQQVVRGDSAAYFCASSPLGGLDGYTFGSGTRLTVV.

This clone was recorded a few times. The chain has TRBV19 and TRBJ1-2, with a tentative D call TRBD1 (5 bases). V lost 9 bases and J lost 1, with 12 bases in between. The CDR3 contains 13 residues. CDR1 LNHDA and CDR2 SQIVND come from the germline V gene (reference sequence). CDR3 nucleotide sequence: TGTGCCAGCCGGGGGACGGATAACTATGGCTACACCTTC. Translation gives CASRGTDNYGYTF.

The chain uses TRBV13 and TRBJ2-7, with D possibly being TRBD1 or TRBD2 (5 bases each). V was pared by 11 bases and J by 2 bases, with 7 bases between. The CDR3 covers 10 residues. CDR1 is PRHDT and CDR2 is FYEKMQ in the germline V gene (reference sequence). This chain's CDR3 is CAPGPYEQYF. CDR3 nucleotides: TGTGCCCCGGGGCCCTACGAGCAGTACTTC.